The sequence of this TCR beta chain was determined in a study of neurological immune-mediated disorders. 5'RACE with 10-nucleotide random UMIs generated the cDNA. One entry per CDR3 protein results from TCRdb running MiXCR on the 5' RACE reads. Altogether about 55,000 distinct CDR3 sequences are present, less than 5% being singletons, with the ten largest covering 2.5% to 3.5%. It was from 2 million PBMCs stored at -80 C that the unsorted libraries were obtained. This clonotype has ten or more counts. Antigen specificity is unknown. General study results and limits: Across subjects, expanded clones had no CDR3 amino acid sequences in common, pointing to private repertoires in all groups.

The sequencing sample was made of PBMCs. The sequence was obtained from a man over 45 with multiple sclerosis.

The CDR3 sequence: CASSPLGWDATEAFF. CDR3 bases: TGCGCCAGCAGCCCCCTGGGATGGGATGCCACTGAAGCTTTCTTT. The chain has TRBV5-1 and TRBJ1-1, with no clear D. Germline loops: CDR1 SGHRS, CDR2 YFSETQ. V was pared by 4 bases and J by 4 bases, with 17 bases between. The CDR3 spans 15 residues.